This T cell receptor (beta chain) was profiled in a study of identical twins. Study-wide results and limits: Clonotypes of the beta chain that were abundant in cord blood carried fewer insertions (memory repertoires showed none). Weaker excess twin sharing was observed in beta out-of-frame sequences.

In germline, CDR1 is MNHNS, CDR2 SASEGT. This CDR3 spans 18 amino acids. V lost 8 bases and J 3 bases, leaving 23 bases between the germline ends. From the 5' RACE reads, TCRdb called clonotypes with MiXCR, one entry per CDR3 protein. Among 500,000 to 600,000 distinct CDR3 sequences, approximately 22% were seen once, and the ten largest hold about 0.91%. Note on this clonotype: Its antigen remains unidentified.

This same sample was also part of a study on T cells expressing NK-cell markers. That work states: Within the sequenced cohort of eight donors, seven exhibited HCMV seropositivity and one was seronegative. In several donors, dominant CD3+CD56+NKG2C+ clones formed about 1.0-7.5% of CD8+ cells.

This receptor was obtained from a young woman in good health. The chain employs TRBV6-1 and TRBJ2-6; D is possibly TRBD1 (6 bases). Sequencing was carried out using CD4+ T cells sorted from blood. The CDR3 DNA follows: TGTGCCAGCTTACCCCGGGAAACAGGGAGAAATGGGGCCAACGTCCTGACTTTC. Its protein product is CASLPRETGRNGANVLTF.